This is a list of T cell receptor beta chains from one sample in a study of breast tumors, draining lymph nodes, adjacent tissues. TCRdb re-derived calls from the multiplex PCR reads in MiXCR, one entry per CDR3 protein. The sample records around 250,000 distinct CDR3 sequences, roughly a third being singletons. The sequenced material came from axillary lymph node tissue. These receptors were collected from a female donor with breast cancer. Some clones in this sample may be carry-over from other donors' samples. Both conserved end residues are part of each CDR3. D genes are given only for firm matches. Clone size is shown for a subset of rows, as once, few, many or a class of expanded clone.

d_call	v_call	j_call	clone_size	cdr3_aa	cdr3_nt
.	TRBV20-1	TRBJ2-5	many	CSARLGETQSF	TGCAGTGCCAGGTTAGGAGAGACCCAGTCCTTC
TRBD1	TRBV6-6	TRBJ2-5	few	CASSHSRDRGRGETQYF	TGTGCCAGCAGTCACTCCCGGGACAGGGGGCGGGGGGAGACCCAGTACTTC
.	TRBV10-2	TRBJ1-6	medium-sized	CASSPTPGHNSPLHF	TGCGCCAGCAGTCCAACCCCCGGTCATAATTCACCCCTCCACTTT
TRBD2	TRBV9	TRBJ2-3	many	CASSVGVSGSTDTQYF	TGTGCCAGCAGCGTAGGCGTTAGCGGGAGTACAGATACGCAGTATTTT
.	TRBV30	TRBJ2-7	many	CAWSGDSYEQYF	TGTGCCTGGAGCGGGGACTCCTACGAGCAGTACTTC
.	TRBV7-2	TRBJ1-1	.	CASSRSATEAFF	TGTGCCAGCAGCCGCTCGGCTACTGAAGCTTTCTTT
.	TRBV19	TRBJ1-2	many	CASKTDFYGYTF	TGTGCCAGTAAGACGGACTTCTATGGCTACACCTTC
.	TRBV18	TRBJ2-3	.	CASSPPSGGYKDTQYF	TGTGCCAGCTCACCTCCATCGGGGGGCTACAAAGATACGCAGTATTTT
TRBD1	TRBV12-3/TRBV12-4	TRBJ2-1	.	CASSLSGTELYNEQFF	TGTGCCAGCAGTTTGTCCGGGACAGAACTATACAATGAGCAGTTCTTC
.	TRBV2	TRBJ2-7	many	CASGFSDYEQYF	TGTGCCAGCGGCTTCTCCGACTACGAGCAGTACTTC
TRBD1	TRBV25-1	TRBJ2-7	.	CASHRGPGQGGYEQYF	TGTGCCAGCCACCGGGGACCGGGACAGGGAGGGTACGAGCAGTACTTC
.	TRBV4-3	TRBJ1-2	many	CASSQDRPGRYGYTF	TGCGCCAGCAGCCAAGATCGGCCGGGGCGCTATGGCTACACCTTC
.	TRBV6-2/TRBV6-3	TRBJ1-4	many	CASTDGEGEKLFF	TGTGCCAGCACCGACGGTGAGGGAGAAAAACTGTTTTTT
.	TRBV6-2/TRBV6-3	TRBJ1-5	few	CASGPGPNQPQHF	TGTGCCAGCGGACCGGGGCCTAATCAGCCCCAGCATTTT
TRBD2	TRBV11-3	TRBJ2-3	many	CASRAGTSGTDTQYF	TGTGCCAGCAGAGCCGGGACTAGCGGCACAGATACGCAGTATTTT
.	TRBV7-2	TRBJ2-5	many	CASSFGLRGKTQYF	TGTGCCAGCAGCTTCGGCCTACGGGGGAAGACCCAGTACTTC
TRBD1	TRBV15	TRBJ1-4	.	CATSRGDRGEEKLFF	TGTGCCACCAGCAGAGGGGACAGGGGGGAAGAAAAACTGTTTTTT
TRBD2	TRBV20-1	TRBJ2-7	many	CSARAPSGVIYEQYF	TGCAGTGCTAGAGCCCCCAGCGGGGTGATCTACGAGCAGTACTTC
.	TRBV4-3	TRBJ1-5	many	CASSQDSSSNQPQHF	TGCGCCAGCAGCCAAGATTCCAGTAGCAATCAGCCCCAGCATTTT
TRBD1	TRBV2	TRBJ1-2	.	CARSVGTGGYTF	TGTGCCAGGTCTGTGGGGACAGGGGGCTACACCTTC
.	TRBV9	TRBJ2-5	many	CASSWRAQETQYF	TGTGCCAGTAGCTGGAGGGCCCAAGAGACCCAGTACTTC
.	TRBV6-5	TRBJ1-1	.	CASSDRIRAFF	TGTGCCAGCAGCGACAGAATTCGGGCTTTCTTT
TRBD1	TRBV7-3	TRBJ1-2	many	CASSFRQGDGYTF	TGTGCCAGCAGCTTTCGACAGGGGGATGGCTACACCTTC
.	TRBV7-9	TRBJ2-5	.	CASSLSWSETQYF	TGTGCCAGCAGCTTATCGTGGTCGGAGACCCAGTACTTC
TRBD1	TRBV6-5	TRBJ1-2	.	CASSLQLGQGESGGYTF	TGTGCCAGCAGTCTCCAACTGGGACAGGGAGAGTCAGGTGGCTACACCTTC
TRBD2	TRBV20-1	TRBJ2-2	many	CSARTSGSGTGELFF	TGCAGTGCTCGGACTAGCGGGAGTGGCACCGGGGAGCTGTTTTTT
.	TRBV7-8	TRBJ1-4	many	CASSPGYTNEKLFF	TGTGCCAGCAGTCCCGGGTACACTAATGAAAAACTGTTTTTT
.	TRBV28	TRBJ1-4	few	CASSSPNNEKLFF	TGTGCCAGCAGTTCCCCCAATAATGAAAAACTGTTTTTT
.	TRBV5-1	TRBJ1-6	many	CASSHTGPNNSPLHF	TGCGCCAGCAGCCACACAGGGCCCAATAATTCACCCCTCCACTTT
.	TRBV27	TRBJ1-2	few	CASRDSANYGYTF	TGTGCCAGCCGTGACAGTGCTAACTATGGCTACACCTTC
TRBD1	TRBV20-1	TRBJ1-6	.	CSARDRGSGSPLHF	TGCAGTGCTAGGGACAGGGGATCAGGTTCACCCCTCCACTTT
.	TRBV20-1	TRBJ2-7	once	CSADSPTYEQYF	TGCAGCGCAGACAGCCCCACCTACGAGCAGTACTTC